This entry is about one T cell receptor (beta chain). This CDR3 has 15 amino acids. The J segment lost 2 bases and the V segment lost 4 bases, leaving 7 bases of the junction unmatched. CDR1 is LGHDT, CDR2 YNNKEL, per germline (reference sequence). The sample belongs to a study of blood T cell repertoires in COVID-19. On the study more broadly: The origin of the acute and convalescent COVID-19 samples was the United States, Italy and Spain.

TCRdb keeps only in-frame clones here, not all; method: immunoSEQ multiplex PCR. The sample has about 190,000 clones, less than 80% seen once. This clonotype was obtained from a woman aged 50 to 60 with acute or convalescent COVID-19. The chain is built from TRBV3-1 (or the pseudogene TRBV3-2) and TRBJ2-7, with 8 positions matching TRBD2. The sample comprised peripheral blood. The CDR3 coding sequence is TGTGCCAGCAGCCCCAGCGGGGGCCACACCTACGAGCAGTACTTC. It is translated as CASSPSGGHTYEQYF.